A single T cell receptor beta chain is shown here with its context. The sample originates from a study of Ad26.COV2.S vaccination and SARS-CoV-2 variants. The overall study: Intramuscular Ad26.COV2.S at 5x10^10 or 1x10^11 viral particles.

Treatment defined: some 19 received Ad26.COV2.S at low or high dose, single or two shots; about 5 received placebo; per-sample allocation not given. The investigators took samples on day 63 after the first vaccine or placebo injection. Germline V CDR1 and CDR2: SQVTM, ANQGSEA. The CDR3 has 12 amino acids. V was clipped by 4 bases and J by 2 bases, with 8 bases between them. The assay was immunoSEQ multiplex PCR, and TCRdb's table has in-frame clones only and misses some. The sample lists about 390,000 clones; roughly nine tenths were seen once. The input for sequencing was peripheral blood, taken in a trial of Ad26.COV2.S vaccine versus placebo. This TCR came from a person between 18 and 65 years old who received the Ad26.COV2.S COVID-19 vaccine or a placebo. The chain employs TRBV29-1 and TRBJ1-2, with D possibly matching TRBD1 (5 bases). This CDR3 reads CSVVRQNYGYTF. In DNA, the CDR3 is TGCAGCGTTGTGAGACAGAACTATGGCTACACCTTC. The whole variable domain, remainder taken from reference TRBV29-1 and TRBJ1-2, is SAVISQKPSRDICQRGTSLTIQCQVDSQVTMMFWYRQQPGQSLTLIATANQGSEATYESGFVIDKFPISRPNLTFSTLTVSNMSPEDSSIYLCSVVRQNYGYTFGSGTRLTVV.